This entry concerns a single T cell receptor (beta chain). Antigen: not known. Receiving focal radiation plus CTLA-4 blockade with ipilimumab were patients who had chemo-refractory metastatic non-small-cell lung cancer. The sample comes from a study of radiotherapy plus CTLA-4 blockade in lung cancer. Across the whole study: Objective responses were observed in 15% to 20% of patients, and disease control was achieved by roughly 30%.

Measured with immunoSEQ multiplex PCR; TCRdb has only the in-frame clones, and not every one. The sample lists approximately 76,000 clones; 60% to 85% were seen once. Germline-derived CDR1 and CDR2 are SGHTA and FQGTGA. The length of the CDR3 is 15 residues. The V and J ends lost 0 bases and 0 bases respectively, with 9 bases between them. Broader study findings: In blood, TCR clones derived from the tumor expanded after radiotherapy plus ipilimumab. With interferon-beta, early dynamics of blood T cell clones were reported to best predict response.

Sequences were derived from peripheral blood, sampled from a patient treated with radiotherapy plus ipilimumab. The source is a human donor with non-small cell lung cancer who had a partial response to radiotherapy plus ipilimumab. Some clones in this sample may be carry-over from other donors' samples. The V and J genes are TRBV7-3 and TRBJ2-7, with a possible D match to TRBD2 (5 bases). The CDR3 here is CASSLTSGSSYEQYF. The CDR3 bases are TGTGCCAGCAGCTTAACGTCGGGGAGCTCCTACGAGCAGTACTTC.